The 8 T cell receptor beta chains presented below share a single source sample, sequenced in a study of T cell repertoires in cytomegalovirus infection. No antigen is known for these receptors. TCRdb re-derived calls from the reads in MiXCR, one entry per CDR3 protein. The table records fewer than 850,000 distinct CDR3 sequences, 29% of them present only once. This specimen consisted of cultured CD8+ T cells from PBMCs, obtained from culture after CMV antigen stimulation. The receptors shown here come from a human donor in good health (CMV status not recorded). Some clones in this sample may be carry-over from other donors' samples.

This chain links TRBV5-1 with TRBJ2-5; 12 positions agree with TRBD2. The CDR3 is 17 amino acids. J was trimmed by 0 bases and V by 4 bases; bases with no gene match: 7. Germline values: CDR1 SGHRS, CDR2 YFSETQ. The CDR3 DNA reads TGCGCCAGCAGCCACACCGGACTAGCGGGGAACCAAGAGACCCAGTACTTC. Encoded protein: CASSHTGLAGNQETQYF.

The rearrangement joins TRBV19 to TRBJ1-6, with 7 bases matching TRBD1. The ends lost 4 bases at V and 2 bases at J; junction bases unmatched: 5. CDR1 is LNHDA and CDR2 is SQIVND in the germline V gene (reference sequence). CDR3 length: 16 amino acids. The CDR3: CASSTGTVTYNSPLHF. The DNA of the CDR3 is TGTGCCAGTAGTACCGGGACAGTGACCTATAATTCACCCCTCCACTTT.

This clonotype was recorded many times. V usage is TRBV7-9 and J usage is TRBJ1-2; D gene uncertain. The CDR3 length is 13 residues. V lost 5 bases and J lost 8, with 15 bases in between. Germline V lookup: CDR1 SEHNR, CDR2 FQNEAQ (reference sequence). CDR3: CASSQSQMLGYTF. As DNA, the CDR3 is TGTGCCAGCAGCCAATCCCAAATGCTGGGCTACACCTTC. The complete variable domain, with remaining parts taken from reference TRBV7-9 and TRBJ1-2, reads DTGVSQNPRHKITKRGQNVTFRCDPISEHNRLYWYRQTLGQGPEFLTYFQNEAQLEKSRLLSDRFSAERPKGSFSTLEIQRTEQGDSAMYLCASSQSQMLGYTFGSGTRLTVV.

The chain combines TRBV9 with TRBJ2-3, with 8 bases fitting TRBD2. CDR3 length equals 16 residues. From germline, CDR1 is SGDLS and CDR2 YYNGEE. With V trimmed by 1 base and J by 0 bases, 4 bases remained unmatched. The CDR3 spells CASSVFAGGSTDTQYF. The DNA for the CDR3 is TGTGCCAGCAGCGTATTCGCGGGGGGAAGCACAGATACGCAGTATTTT.

This clonotype has just a few counts. The rearrangement links TRBV27 to TRBJ1-5, with unresolved D. Germline assignment: CDR1 MNHEY and CDR2 SMNVEV (reference sequence). Trimming removed 4 bases from V and 1 base from J, with 14 bases in between. The CDR3 consists of 16 residues. Written as DNA, the CDR3 is TGTGCCAGCAGTTCGTTCGGGGTAGGGAGCAATCAGCCCCAGCATTTT. The encoded protein is CASSSFGVGSNQPQHF.

The V call is TRBV6-1, the J call TRBJ2-7; D is possibly TRBD2 (6 bases). The CDR3 runs 15 residues. The germline V gene encodes CDR1 MNHNS and CDR2 SASEGT. V was clipped by 2 bases and J by 0 bases, with 11 bases between them. In nucleotides, the CDR3 is TGTGCCAGCAGTGAATCCCCCGGGGGCTCCTACGAGCAGTACTTC. This encodes CASSESPGGSYEQYF.

The chain recombines TRBV15 with TRBJ1-1; 7 nucleotides align to TRBD1. Germline assignment: CDR1 LNHNV and CDR2 YYDKDF (reference sequence). The CDR3 is 16 residues long. V shed 0 bases and J 6 bases; nucleotides not matched to a gene: 10. CDR3 bases: TGTGCCACCAGCAGAGAAAGATCCGGACAGGTTTCTGAAGCTTTCTTT. Its protein is CATSRERSGQVSEAFF.

V and J are TRBV4-1 and TRBJ1-2; the D is unclear. Germline V gives CDR1 MGHRA, CDR2 YSYEKL. The CDR3 is made up of 13 amino acids. The V end was cut by 0 bases, the J end by 6 bases, with 8 bases between. This CDR3 reads CASSQETPDGYTF. The CDR3 nucleotides are TGCGCCAGCAGCCAAGAAACACCCGATGGCTACACCTTC.